The sample holds a few counts of the clone carrying this T cell receptor (beta chain). Its target is unknown. Trimming left V 3 bases short and J 4 bases short, with 13 bases between. CDR3 length: 15 residues. The germline V gene has CDR1 MNHEY and CDR2 SVGAGI. The template was genomic DNA from peripheral blood, not RNA. The sample originates from a study of T cell repertoires in aging, cancer and after chemotherapy. A mixed TRB-A/B primer pool amplified rearranged TRB by multiplex touch-down PCR. TCRdb reprocessed the multiplex PCR reads with MiXCR, giving one entry per CDR3 protein. This table has about 9,400 distinct CDR3 sequences, 30% to 45% appearing once. Findings of the study overall: Rebound thymic output was suggested by rising median generation probability during chemotherapy in each cancer cohort.

This receptor was obtained from a human donor in good health. Sequencing input: blood. The rearrangement joins TRBV6-5 to TRBJ2-1; D possibly uses TRBD1 or TRBD2 (5 bases each). CDR3 nucleotide sequence: TGTGCCAGCAGTTATAGGGGACGATTATACAATGAGCAGTTCTTC. It encodes CASSYRGRLYNEQFF.